This is a list of T cell receptor beta chains from one sample in a study of T cells after posttransplantation cyclophosphamide. The repertoire was sequenced with immunoSEQ multiplex PCR; TCRdb's copy has only in-frame clones and lacks some. The sample carries approximately 16,000 clones, 75% to 80% recorded once. The specimen was CD8+ T cells sorted from PBMCs, collected about 1,900 days after a stem cell transplant with posttransplant cyclophosphamide. Every receptor here comes from a female patient in her thirties or forties who received an allogeneic stem cell transplant from a related donor, was CMV-positive, and had no GVHD. The graft donor may be the source of some T cells. CDR3s include the opening cysteine and the closing phenylalanine or tryptophan. A D gene is named only where the DNA matches it firmly. Not all rows give a size; the values are once, few, many and, for expanded clones, a class.

J gene: TRBJ2-7
D gene: .
CDR3 length: 14
clone size: few
V gene: TRBV4-1
CDR3 DNA: TGCGCCAGCAGCCAAGATCTGGAGGTATCCGAGCAGTACTTC
CDR3 protein: CASSQDLEVSEQYF

J gene: TRBJ2-2
D gene: .
CDR3 length: 14
clone size: .
V gene: TRBV18
CDR3 DNA: TGTGCCAGCTCACCCCTTTTAAACACCGGGGAGCTGTTTTTT
CDR3 protein: CASSPLLNTGELFF

J gene: TRBJ2-1
D gene: .
CDR3 length: 16
clone size: .
V gene: TRBV4-2
CDR3 DNA: TGTGCCAGCAGCCAAGATTACTGGGCAGGGTACAATGAGCAGTTCTTC
CDR3 protein: CASSQDYWAGYNEQFF

J gene: TRBJ1-1
D gene: .
CDR3 length: 13
clone size: .
V gene: TRBV6-5
CDR3 DNA: TGTGCCAGCAGTTACTCGCAGGGCTCTGAAGCTTTCTTT
CDR3 protein: CASSYSQGSEAFF

J gene: TRBJ1-6
D gene: .
CDR3 length: 14
clone size: few
V gene: TRBV14
CDR3 DNA: TGTGCCAGCAGCCAAACAGGTTCGGGTTCACCCCTCCACTTT
CDR3 protein: CASSQTGSGSPLHF

J gene: TRBJ2-7
D gene: TRBD2
CDR3 length: 14
clone size: few
V gene: TRBV19
CDR3 DNA: TGTGCCAGTAGTTATTCGGGGGGATCCTACGAGCAGTACTTC
CDR3 protein: CASSYSGGSYEQYF

J gene: TRBJ2-7
D gene: .
CDR3 length: 13
clone size: .
V gene: TRBV4-3
CDR3 DNA: TGCGCCAGCAGCCAAGTGCGGGAATACGAGCAGTACTTC
CDR3 protein: CASSQVREYEQYF

J gene: TRBJ1-2
D gene: TRBD1
CDR3 length: 14
clone size: once
V gene: TRBV5-1
CDR3 DNA: TGCGCCAGCAGCGTCGGGACAGGGGCTGGTGGCTACACCTTC
CDR3 protein: CASSVGTGAGGYTF

J gene: TRBJ1-6
D gene: .
CDR3 length: 16
clone size: .
V gene: TRBV19
CDR3 DNA: TGTGCCAGTAGTATTGGGGGGGCGAACGAAAATTCACCCCTCCACTTT
CDR3 protein: CASSIGGANENSPLHF

J gene: TRBJ1-1
D gene: TRBD1
CDR3 length: 15
clone size: few
V gene: TRBV5-6
CDR3 DNA: TGTGCCAGCAGCTTGTTACAGGGGATGAACACTGAAGCTTTCTTT
CDR3 protein: CASSLLQGMNTEAFF

J gene: TRBJ1-2
D gene: TRBD1
CDR3 length: 14
clone size: medium-sized
V gene: TRBV2
CDR3 DNA: TGTGCCAGCAGGACCCCGGGACAGAACTATGGCTACACCTTC
CDR3 protein: CASRTPGQNYGYTF

J gene: TRBJ2-3
D gene: .
CDR3 length: 14
clone size: .
V gene: TRBV2
CDR3 DNA: TGTGCCAGCAGTGATGGGACTAGCACAGATACGCAGTATTTT
CDR3 protein: CASSDGTSTDTQYF

J gene: TRBJ2-7
D gene: TRBD2
CDR3 length: 14
clone size: once
V gene: TRBV6-1
CDR3 DNA: TGTGCCAGCAGCGAGGGGCGGGGGGTCTACGAGCAGTACTTC
CDR3 protein: CASSEGRGVYEQYF

J gene: TRBJ1-4
D gene: .
CDR3 length: 13
clone size: .
V gene: TRBV9
CDR3 DNA: TGTGCCAGCACCGGAGGGGCTGAGGAAAAACTGTTTTTT
CDR3 protein: CASTGGAEEKLFF

J gene: TRBJ2-7
D gene: .
CDR3 length: 12
clone size: .
V gene: TRBV2
CDR3 DNA: TGTGCCAGCAGGACTCAGGGATACGAGCAGTACTTC
CDR3 protein: CASRTQGYEQYF

J gene: TRBJ1-6
D gene: .
CDR3 length: 14
clone size: few
V gene: TRBV6-5
CDR3 DNA: TGTGCCAGCAGCTACAGGGAGAGTACTTCACCCCTCCACTTT
CDR3 protein: CASSYRESTSPLHF

J gene: TRBJ2-1
D gene: .
CDR3 length: 15
clone size: .
V gene: TRBV4-2
CDR3 DNA: TGTGCCAGCAGCCGCGGGATGGAGCTCTACAATGAGCAGTTCTTC
CDR3 protein: CASSRGMELYNEQFF

J gene: TRBJ2-5
D gene: .
CDR3 length: 13
clone size: .
V gene: TRBV5-4
CDR3 DNA: TGTGCCAGCAGCTTACTAGCAGGAGAGACCCAGTACTTC
CDR3 protein: CASSLLAGETQYF

J gene: TRBJ2-3
D gene: TRBD2
CDR3 length: 19
clone size: .
V gene: TRBV15
CDR3 DNA: TGTGCCACCAGCAGATATTTCGGCCCGCTAGCGGGGTTCACAGATACGCAGTATTTT
CDR3 protein: CATSRYFGPLAGFTDTQYF

J gene: TRBJ2-7
D gene: .
CDR3 length: 17
clone size: .
V gene: TRBV5-1
CDR3 DNA: TGCGCCAGCAGCTTGGGCGATGGGGCAGGGGCGGGCTACGAGCAGTACTTC
CDR3 protein: CASSLGDGAGAGYEQYF

J gene: TRBJ1-5
D gene: .
CDR3 length: 15
clone size: .
V gene: TRBV21-1
CDR3 DNA: TGTGCCAGCAGCTCATCGACAGGGGAGGATCAGCCCCAGCATTTT
CDR3 protein: CASSSSTGEDQPQHF

J gene: TRBJ2-3
D gene: TRBD2
CDR3 length: 17
clone size: .
V gene: TRBV5-1
CDR3 DNA: TGCGCCAGCAGCCCCGGTAGAGCGGGGGGAAGCACAGATACGCAGTATTTT
CDR3 protein: CASSPGRAGGSTDTQYF

J gene: TRBJ2-7
D gene: TRBD2
CDR3 length: 17
clone size: .
V gene: TRBV13
CDR3 DNA: TGTGCCAGCAGCTCCATAACTAGCGGGGGTCGCTCCTACGAGCAGTACTTC
CDR3 protein: CASSSITSGGRSYEQYF

J gene: TRBJ2-1
D gene: TRBD1
CDR3 length: 17
clone size: once
V gene: TRBV11-2
CDR3 DNA: TGTGCCAGCAGCTTGGGCCACCGGGACAGGGCAGGCAATGAGCAGTTCTTC
CDR3 protein: CASSLGHRDRAGNEQFF

J gene: TRBJ2-6
D gene: .
CDR3 length: 13
clone size: .
V gene: TRBV5-6
CDR3 DNA: TGTGCCAGCAGCTTTAGTGGGGCCAACGTCCTGACTTTC
CDR3 protein: CASSFSGANVLTF

J gene: TRBJ2-1
D gene: TRBD1
CDR3 length: 14
clone size: .
V gene: TRBV27
CDR3 DNA: TGTGCCAGCAGTATCGACAGGGGCCACAATGAGCAGTTCTTC
CDR3 protein: CASSIDRGHNEQFF

J gene: TRBJ2-7
D gene: .
CDR3 length: 14
clone size: .
V gene: TRBV10-3
CDR3 DNA: TGTGCCATCAGTGAGTCGAAACAGAACTACGAGCAGTACTTC
CDR3 protein: CAISESKQNYEQYF

J gene: TRBJ2-5
D gene: .
CDR3 length: 13
clone size: .
V gene: TRBV6-6
CDR3 DNA: TGTGCCAGCAGTTACGGGGGAGGAGAGACCCAGTACTTC
CDR3 protein: CASSYGGGETQYF

J gene: TRBJ1-5
D gene: .
CDR3 length: 13
clone size: few
V gene: TRBV27
CDR3 DNA: TGTGCCAGCAGTAGGGGGTCTGGGCAGCCCCAGCATTTT
CDR3 protein: CASSRGSGQPQHF

J gene: TRBJ2-1
D gene: .
CDR3 length: 12
clone size: .
V gene: TRBV7-9
CDR3 DNA: TGTGCCAGCAGCTCCCAGGGTTTGGTGCAGTTCTTC
CDR3 protein: CASSSQGLVQFF

J gene: TRBJ2-7
D gene: TRBD1
CDR3 length: 15
clone size: .
V gene: TRBV15
CDR3 DNA: TGTGCCACCAGCCATCCCCCGACAGGGGTGAACGAGCAGTACTTC
CDR3 protein: CATSHPPTGVNEQYF

J gene: TRBJ2-1
D gene: .
CDR3 length: 16
clone size: medium-sized
V gene: TRBV15
CDR3 DNA: TGTGCCACCAGCAGAGATATAACAGGGCTGAACAATGAGCAGTTCTTC
CDR3 protein: CATSRDITGLNNEQFF

J gene: TRBJ1-1
D gene: .
CDR3 length: 16
clone size: .
V gene: TRBV7-2
CDR3 DNA: TGTGCCAGCAGCTGGAAGGAGGGCACCTATGGGACTGAAGCTTTCTTT
CDR3 protein: CASSWKEGTYGTEAFF

J gene: TRBJ1-3
D gene: .
CDR3 length: 13
clone size: once
V gene: TRBV4-1
CDR3 DNA: TGCGCCAGCAGCCCAAGAGGGGGAAACACCATATATTTT
CDR3 protein: CASSPRGGNTIYF

J gene: TRBJ1-3
D gene: TRBD1
CDR3 length: 16
clone size: .
V gene: TRBV13
CDR3 DNA: TGTGCCAGCAGCGCTCTCAGGGGGATGTCTGGAAACACCATATATTTT
CDR3 protein: CASSALRGMSGNTIYF

J gene: TRBJ2-5
D gene: TRBD2
CDR3 length: 17
clone size: .
V gene: TRBV19
CDR3 DNA: TGTGCCAGTAGTATAGGACTAGCGGGGGAGCTCAGAGAGACCCAGTACTTC
CDR3 protein: CASSIGLAGELRETQYF

J gene: TRBJ2-5
D gene: .
CDR3 length: 14
clone size: .
V gene: TRBV19
CDR3 DNA: TGTGCCAGTAGTATTGTAACATCTCAAGAGACCCAGTACTTC
CDR3 protein: CASSIVTSQETQYF

J gene: TRBJ2-7
D gene: .
CDR3 length: 13
clone size: .
V gene: TRBV4-3
CDR3 DNA: TGCGCCAGCAGCCAAGATACTGCCGGGGAGCAGTACTTC
CDR3 protein: CASSQDTAGEQYF

J gene: TRBJ2-2
D gene: TRBD2
CDR3 length: 17
clone size: .
V gene: TRBV11-3
CDR3 DNA: TGTGCCAGCAGCCCCTGGACTAGCGGGGGGTCTGTCGGGGAGCTGTTTTTT
CDR3 protein: CASSPWTSGGSVGELFF

J gene: TRBJ2-3
D gene: TRBD2
CDR3 length: 15
clone size: .
V gene: TRBV7-2
CDR3 DNA: TGTGCCAGCAGCGCATATAGCGGGGGGGCAGATACGCAGTATTTT
CDR3 protein: CASSAYSGGADTQYF

J gene: TRBJ1-1
D gene: TRBD1
CDR3 length: 15
clone size: .
V gene: TRBV7-9
CDR3 DNA: TGTGCCAGCAGCCCCCCGACAGGGGGAAGGACTGAAGCTTTCTTT
CDR3 protein: CASSPPTGGRTEAFF

J gene: TRBJ2-7
D gene: TRBD2
CDR3 length: 13
clone size: .
V gene: TRBV28
CDR3 DNA: TGTGCCAGCAGTTGGGTAGCGGGGTGGGAGCAGTACTTC
CDR3 protein: CASSWVAGWEQYF

J gene: TRBJ1-2
D gene: TRBD1
CDR3 length: 15
clone size: .
V gene: TRBV9
CDR3 DNA: TGTGCCAGCAGCGTCACAGGGGGCGTTGGCTATGGCTACACCTTC
CDR3 protein: CASSVTGGVGYGYTF

J gene: TRBJ1-2
D gene: .
CDR3 length: 12
clone size: .
V gene: TRBV28
CDR3 DNA: TGTGCCACCTTTCCCGCCGGGTATGGCTACACCTTC
CDR3 protein: CATFPAGYGYTF

J gene: TRBJ2-5
D gene: TRBD2
CDR3 length: 16
clone size: .
V gene: TRBV7-9
CDR3 DNA: TGTGCCAGCAGCGGCCGGACTAGCGGGGGGGAAGAGACCCAGTACTTC
CDR3 protein: CASSGRTSGGEETQYF

J gene: TRBJ2-2
D gene: TRBD2
CDR3 length: 19
clone size: .
V gene: TRBV18
CDR3 DNA: TGTGCCAGCTCGCCCTACTATAGCGGGGGGCCATCGAACACCGGGGAGCTGTTTTTT
CDR3 protein: CASSPYYSGGPSNTGELFF

J gene: TRBJ1-1
D gene: TRBD1
CDR3 length: 16
clone size: .
V gene: TRBV10-2
CDR3 DNA: TGCGCCAGCAAGGGGGCGGAGGTAGGTCGGGACACTGAAGCTTTCTTT
CDR3 protein: CASKGAEVGRDTEAFF

J gene: TRBJ2-1
D gene: .
CDR3 length: 13
clone size: .
V gene: TRBV5-8
CDR3 DNA: TGTGCCAGCAGCTCCCGGAGAAGCAATGAGCAGTTCTTC
CDR3 protein: CASSSRRSNEQFF

J gene: TRBJ1-4
D gene: .
CDR3 length: 11
clone size: .
V gene: TRBV19
CDR3 DNA: TGTGCCAGCCGCCGGGAGGAAAAACTGTTTTTT
CDR3 protein: CASRREEKLFF

J gene: TRBJ1-5
D gene: TRBD1
CDR3 length: 15
clone size: .
V gene: TRBV18
CDR3 DNA: TGTGCCAGCTCAACTACAGGGGATAGCAATCAGCCCCAGCATTTT
CDR3 protein: CASSTTGDSNQPQHF

J gene: TRBJ2-3
D gene: .
CDR3 length: 15
clone size: few
V gene: TRBV4-1
CDR3 DNA: TGCGCCAGCAGCCAGGGTAGCCCGCCAATGGATACGCAGTATTTT
CDR3 protein: CASSQGSPPMDTQYF

J gene: TRBJ1-4
D gene: TRBD1
CDR3 length: 13
clone size: few
V gene: TRBV19
CDR3 DNA: TGTGCCAGTTCGACAGGGGGCGATGAAAAACTGTTTTTT
CDR3 protein: CASSTGGDEKLFF

J gene: TRBJ1-1
D gene: TRBD1
CDR3 length: 17
clone size: once
V gene: TRBV11-2
CDR3 DNA: TGTGCCAGCAGCGTGGGGACCAGACAGGGGGCGAACACTGAAGCTTTCTTT
CDR3 protein: CASSVGTRQGANTEAFF

J gene: TRBJ2-3
D gene: .
CDR3 length: 15
clone size: .
V gene: TRBV5-1
CDR3 DNA: TGCGCCAGCAGCGCGCTCGACAGAAACACAGATACGCAGTATTTT
CDR3 protein: CASSALDRNTDTQYF

J gene: TRBJ1-6
D gene: .
CDR3 length: 14
clone size: .
V gene: TRBV28
CDR3 DNA: TGTGCCAGCAGTTTCACAGCGGAAGGATCACCCCTCCACTTT
CDR3 protein: CASSFTAEGSPLHF

J gene: TRBJ1-3
D gene: .
CDR3 length: 11
clone size: .
V gene: TRBV6-6
CDR3 DNA: TGTGCCAGCAGTACAGGAAACACCATATATTTT
CDR3 protein: CASSTGNTIYF

J gene: TRBJ1-1
D gene: .
CDR3 length: 12
clone size: .
V gene: TRBV9
CDR3 DNA: TGTGCCAGCAGCGCAGGGAACACTGAAGCTTTCTTT
CDR3 protein: CASSAGNTEAFF

J gene: TRBJ1-2
D gene: .
CDR3 length: 14
clone size: .
V gene: TRBV2
CDR3 DNA: TGTGCCAGCAGTGAACCCAGTTCTAACTATGGCTACACCTTC
CDR3 protein: CASSEPSSNYGYTF

J gene: TRBJ2-6
D gene: .
CDR3 length: 15
clone size: few
V gene: TRBV9
CDR3 DNA: TGTGCCAGCACGACTTGGAGCTCTGGGGCCAACGTCCTGACTTTC
CDR3 protein: CASTTWSSGANVLTF